Below are 22 T cell receptor beta chains sequenced from a single sample in a study of blood T cells in healthy people across ages. Sample-barcoded 5' priming and a J-beta primer mix drove a second PCR of 7 to 11 cycles. TCRdb ran MiXCR on the 5' RACE reads and lists one entry per CDR3 protein. Of hundreds of thousands of distinct CDR3 sequences listed, around half are singletons. The sample was blood. The receptor set was obtained from a woman aged 55-70 years in good health.

The chain uses TRBV15 and TRBJ2-7, with TRBD2 matching over 8 bases. Germline CDR1 is LNHNV and CDR2 is YYDKDF (reference sequence). This CDR3 comprises 13 residues. V dropped 3 bases and J dropped 6; count of bases not matched to a gene: 4. This chain's CDR3 is CATSSGRGFEQYF. In DNA, the CDR3 is TGTGCCACCAGCAGCGGGAGGGGATTCGAGCAGTACTTC.

The chain uses TRBV6-5 and TRBJ1-2; D is possibly TRBD1 (6 bases). Trimming took off 0 bases at V and 3 bases at J, with 17 bases between the two ends. The length of the CDR3 is 17 residues. Germline CDR1 MNHEY, CDR2 SVGAGI. The chain's CDR3 is CASSYSTNRQAHYGYTF. In nucleotides, the CDR3 is TGTGCCAGCAGTTACTCAACTAACAGACAGGCACACTATGGCTACACCTTC.

V gene TRBV12-3 or TRBV12-4 combines with J gene TRBJ2-3, with 12 bases identical to TRBD2. V gave up 3 bases and J gave up 4 bases; unmatched junction bases: 8. The CDR3 spans 17 residues. The CDR3, as DNA: TGTGCCAGCAGTTTGTTACTAGCGGGAGGTTTAGCAGATACGCAGTATTTT. Amino acid sequence: CASSLLLAGGLADTQYF.

This clonotype was counted only a few times. The genes are TRBV5-5 and TRBJ2-3, with a possible D match to TRBD1 (6 bases). The germline V gene has CDR1 SGHKS and CDR2 YYEKEE (reference sequence). Between the trimmed V and J ends, which lost 2 bases and 1 base, there was a span of 11 bases. The CDR3 spans 15 residues. In nucleotides, the CDR3 is TGTGCCAGCAGCTTACAGGGTTTTGGCACAGATACGCAGTATTTT. It translates to CASSLQGFGTDTQYF.

CDR3 coding DNA: TGTGCCAGCAGCTTTGCCGTCTGGCGGGATCACTACGAGCAGTACTTC. Translated, it gives CASSFAVWRDHYEQYF. This chain links TRBV7-2 with TRBJ2-7, with D tentatively TRBD2 (6 bases). There are 16 residues in the CDR3. Per the germline V gene, CDR1 is SGHTA and CDR2 is FQGNSA. The V end lost 3 bases, the J end lost 3 bases, and 18 bases lay between the germline ends.

The chain carries TRBV6-2 or TRBV6-3 and TRBJ2-3, with 10 bases aligning to TRBD2. V trimming: 8 bases; J trimming: 5 bases; junction bases outside the gene matches: 13. CDR1 is MNHEY and CDR2 is SVGEGT in the germline V gene. The CDR3 is 16 residues long. As DNA, the CDR3 is TGTGCCAGCGTCGGAAGGGAGGCTAGCGGGAGAGATACGCAGTATTTT. Protein product: CASVGREASGRDTQYF.

This clonotype occurred once. The rearrangement links TRBV10-3 to TRBJ2-3, with 7 nucleotides matching TRBD1. The V gene end was trimmed by 6 bases and the J gene end by 1 base; junction bases not matched to a gene: 7. The CDR3 has 15 residues. Germline lookup yields CDR1 ENHRY and CDR2 SYGVKD. CDR3 loop: CAIRSGQDGTDTQYF. The CDR3 region has the DNA TGTGCCATCAGGTCAGGACAGGATGGCACAGATACGCAGTATTTT.

Concerning this clonotype itself: It may be a read error: a sequence one base away is much more abundant. The chain employs TRBV2 and TRBJ2-7; D is perhaps TRBD2 (7 bases). The CDR3 sequence is 14 residues long. Germline CDR1 reads SNHLY; CDR2 reads FYNNEI. CDR3 in DNA: TGTGCCAACAGTGACGTGGGGGGGCGAGACGAGCAGTACTTC. This encodes CANSDVGGRDEQYF.

This CDR3 reads CATSRDAHTSYGYTF. Here the CDR3 DNA reads TGTGCCACCAGCAGAGATGCCCACACGAGCTATGGCTACACCTTC. This chain links TRBV15 with TRBJ1-2; D remains unclear. V gave up 0 bases and J gave up 4 bases, with 12 bases separating them. The CDR3 runs to 15 residues. Germline CDR1 reads LNHNV; CDR2 reads YYDKDF (reference sequence).

This sequence joins TRBV6-1 and TRBJ2-4; 8 bases align to TRBD2. Trimming removed 3 bases from V and 2 bases from J; junction bases left unmatched: 3. Germline V gene lookup returns CDR1 MNHNS and CDR2 SASEGT. The CDR3 is made up of 15 amino acids. The CDR3: CASSEGGRPKNIQYF. CDR3 DNA: TGTGCCAGCAGTGAGGGCGGGAGGCCCAAAAACATTCAGTACTTC.

V gene TRBV7-9 combines with J gene TRBJ1-2; no firm D call. CDR3 length: 13 residues. CDR1 and CDR2 from the germline V gene are SEHNR and FQNEAQ (reference sequence). The germline V and J ends were trimmed by 5 bases and 4 bases, with 11 bases remaining between them. The CDR3 here is CASSHESAYGYTF. The CDR3 DNA sequence: TGTGCCAGCAGCCACGAATCGGCCTATGGCTACACCTTC.

The rearrangement joins TRBV25-1 to TRBJ2-7, with 13 bases that match TRBD2. The CDR3 runs to 15 residues. CDR1 is MGHDK and CDR2 is SYGVNS in the germline V gene. The J segment lost 4 bases and the V segment lost 3 bases, leaving 3 bases of the junction unmatched. The CDR3 nucleotides are TGTGCCAGCAGTGAGGGGACTAGCGGGATATACGAGCAGTACTTC. It yields the protein CASSEGTSGIYEQYF.

This clonotype has more than one count but fewer than ten. The chain carries TRBV20-1 and TRBJ2-7; the D call may be TRBD1 or TRBD2 (5 bases each). The CDR3 extends over 16 amino acids. V lost 5 bases, J lost 0 bases, and 20 bases lay in between. Germline V CDR1 and CDR2: DFQATT, SNEGSKA (reference sequence). CDR3 DNA sequence: TGCAGTGCTCGACCCCTAGTTGGGGGATCCTCCTACGAGCAGTACTTC. It specifies CSARPLVGGSSYEQYF.

This clonotype was recorded at least ten times. V gene TRBV20-1 combines with J gene TRBJ2-7; 11 nucleotides line up with TRBD2. Looked up from germline, CDR1 is DFQATT and CDR2 is SNEGSKA (reference sequence). Trimming at V came to 4 bases and at J to 0 bases, leaving 5 bases not matched to a gene. CDR3 length: 15 amino acids. CDR3 sequence reads: CSATLAGGYSYEQYF. The CDR3 region has the DNA TGCAGTGCTACCCTAGCGGGAGGTTACTCCTACGAGCAGTACTTC.

V is TRBV6-2 or TRBV6-3 and J is TRBJ2-7; 9 bases align to TRBD1. Per the germline V gene, CDR1 is MNHEY and CDR2 is SVGEGT. The CDR3 sequence is 15 residues long. Trimming removed 6 bases from V and 7 bases from J; junction bases left unmatched: 13. For the CDR3, the DNA is TGTGCCAGCAGCTATTGGACAGGGGCTAGGGATGAGCAGTACTTC. Translation gives CASSYWTGARDEQYF.

The chain couples TRBV7-2 to TRBJ2-7, with unresolved D. The CDR3 is made up of 15 amino acids. The germline V gene encodes CDR1 SGHTA and CDR2 FQGNSA. V lost 5 bases and J 2 bases, leaving 16 bases between the germline ends. CDR3 sequence reads: CASSIGPLGAYEQYF. Here the CDR3 DNA reads TGTGCCAGCAGCATCGGACCGCTGGGTGCCTACGAGCAGTACTTC. Using reference TRBV7-2 and TRBJ2-7 for the parts outside the CDR3, the full variable domain is GAGVSQSPSNKVTEKGKDVELRCDPISGHTALYWYRQSLGQGLEFLIYFQGNSAPDKSGLPSDRFSAERTGGSVSTLTIQRTQQEDSAVYLCASSIGPLGAYEQYFGPGTRLTVT.

This sequence joins TRBV20-1 and TRBJ1-2, with 8 bases lining up with TRBD1. This CDR3 spans 13 amino acids. From germline, CDR1 is DFQATT and CDR2 SNEGSKA (reference sequence). V lost 6 bases to trimming and J lost 8 bases; unmatched junction nucleotides: 11. The chain's CDR3 is CSAAGQGAFGYTF. CDR3 DNA sequence: TGCAGTGCCGCGGGGCAGGGGGCCTTCGGCTACACCTTC.

This sequence joins TRBV5-1 and TRBJ1-2, with D possibly matching TRBD1 (5 bases). This CDR3 region has 13 residues. Trimming stripped 1 base from V and 5 bases from J, with 9 bases between. Looked up from germline, CDR1 is SGHRS and CDR2 is YFSETQ. CDR3: CASSLTKGYGYTF. The CDR3 region has the DNA TGCGCCAGCAGCTTGACAAAGGGGTATGGCTACACCTTC.

This clonotype was detected only a few times. This rearrangement joins TRBV6-5 to TRBJ1-2; a possible D gene is TRBD1 (5 bases). Per the germline V gene, CDR1 is MNHEY and CDR2 is SVGAGI. V shed 2 bases and J shed 1 base, with 11 bases lying between them. The CDR3 contains 15 residues. This CDR3 is CASSYAGEGNYGYTF. In DNA, the CDR3 is TGTGCCAGCAGTTACGCGGGGGAAGGTAACTATGGCTACACCTTC.

To note about this clonotype: Since a much larger clone is just one base distant, this may be a read error. The chain links TRBV20-1 to TRBJ2-1; 10 positions match TRBD2. V shed 5 bases, J shed 10 bases, and the junction held 8 bases outside the gene matches. The germline gives CDR1 DFQATT, CDR2 SNEGSKA (reference sequence). The CDR3 spans 13 residues. The CDR3 protein is CSAAGTSEYEQFF. For the CDR3, the DNA is TGCAGTGCTGCCGGGACTAGCGAGTACGAGCAGTTCTTC.

Worth noting for this clonotype: Being one base from a much bigger clone, this may be a read error. V usage is TRBV29-1 and J usage is TRBJ2-3; D gene uncertain. From germline, CDR1 is SQVTM and CDR2 ANQGSEA. The CDR3 covers 12 residues. The germline V and J ends were trimmed by 3 bases and 2 bases, with 6 bases remaining between them. CDR3 sequence (DNA): TGCAGCGTTGATGTGGACACAGATACGCAGTATTTT. Translation gives CSVDVDTDTQYF.

This CDR3 is CASSHGLAGAGEETQYF. The CDR3 DNA sequence: TGCGCCAGCAGCCACGGACTAGCGGGAGCGGGGGAAGAGACCCAGTACTTC. This sequence joins TRBV4-1 and TRBJ2-5, with TRBD2 identical over 13 bases. V was pared by 3 bases and J by 3 bases, with 7 bases of the junction left unmatched. The CDR3 consists of 17 residues. Germline assignment: CDR1 MGHRA and CDR2 YSYEKL.